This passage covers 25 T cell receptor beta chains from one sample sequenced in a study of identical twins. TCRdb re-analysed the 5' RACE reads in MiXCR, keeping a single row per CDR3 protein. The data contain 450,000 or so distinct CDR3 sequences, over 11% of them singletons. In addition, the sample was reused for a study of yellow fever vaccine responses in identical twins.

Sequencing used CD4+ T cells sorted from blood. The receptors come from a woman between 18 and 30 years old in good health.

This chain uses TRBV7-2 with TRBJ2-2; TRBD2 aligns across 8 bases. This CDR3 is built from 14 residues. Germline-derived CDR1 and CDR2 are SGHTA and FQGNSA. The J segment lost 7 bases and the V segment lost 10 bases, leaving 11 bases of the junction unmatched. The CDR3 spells CAMKEGLAVGELFF. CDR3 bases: TGTGCCATGAAAGAAGGACTAGCTGTCGGGGAGCTGTTTTTT.

This chain's CDR3 is CSAYLTGDSPLHF. The CDR3 DNA is TGCAGTGCCTACCTGACAGGGGATTCACCCCTCCACTTT. The chain combines TRBV20-1 with TRBJ1-6; 8 nucleotides match TRBD1. CDR3 length: 13 residues. The junction had 6 bases not matched to a gene; V was cut back by 6 bases and J by 8 bases. The germline V gene has CDR1 DFQATT and CDR2 SNEGSKA (reference sequence).

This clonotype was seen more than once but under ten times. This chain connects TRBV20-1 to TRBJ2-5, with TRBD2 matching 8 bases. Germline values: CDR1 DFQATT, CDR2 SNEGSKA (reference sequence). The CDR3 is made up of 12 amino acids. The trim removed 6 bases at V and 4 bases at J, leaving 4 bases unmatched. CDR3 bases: TGCAGTGCCTTAGCGGGAACAGAGACCCAGTACTTC. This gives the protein CSALAGTETQYF.

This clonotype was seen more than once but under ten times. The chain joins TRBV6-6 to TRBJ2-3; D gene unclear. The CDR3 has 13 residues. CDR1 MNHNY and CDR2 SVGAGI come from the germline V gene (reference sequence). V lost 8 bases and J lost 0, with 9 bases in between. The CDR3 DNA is TGTGCCAGCCGCCCCCGGAGCACAGATACGCAGTATTTT. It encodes CASRPRSTDTQYF.

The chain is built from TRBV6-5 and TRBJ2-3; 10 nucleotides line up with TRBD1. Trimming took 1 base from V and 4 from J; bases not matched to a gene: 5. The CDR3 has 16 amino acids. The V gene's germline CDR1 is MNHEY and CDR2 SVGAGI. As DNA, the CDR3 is TGTGCCAGCAGTTACTGGAGGGGACAGGGGCCAGATACGCAGTATTTT. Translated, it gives CASSYWRGQGPDTQYF.

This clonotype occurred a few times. Written as DNA, the CDR3 is TGCAGTGCCTTGACAGTGGTAGACCGAGGAAGTGAAAAACTGTTTTTT. This translates into CSALTVVDRGSEKLFF. The gene calls are TRBV20-1 and TRBJ1-4, with D perhaps matching TRBD1 (5 bases). The CDR3 length is 16 residues. Germline V lookup: CDR1 DFQATT, CDR2 SNEGSKA (reference sequence). Trimming removed 6 bases at V and 7 bases at J, with 24 bases between.

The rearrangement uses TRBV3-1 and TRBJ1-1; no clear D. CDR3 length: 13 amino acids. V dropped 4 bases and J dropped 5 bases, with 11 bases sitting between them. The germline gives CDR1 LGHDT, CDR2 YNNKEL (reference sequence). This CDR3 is CASSPFSGTEAFF. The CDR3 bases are TGTGCCAGCAGCCCCTTTTCGGGGACTGAAGCTTTCTTT.

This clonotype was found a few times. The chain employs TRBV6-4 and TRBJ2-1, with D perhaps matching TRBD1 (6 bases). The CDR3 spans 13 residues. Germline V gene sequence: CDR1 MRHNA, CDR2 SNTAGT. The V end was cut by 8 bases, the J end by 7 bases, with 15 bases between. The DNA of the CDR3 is TGTGCCAGCTCCAGCCTCAGGGGAAATGAGCAGTTCTTC. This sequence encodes CASSSLRGNEQFF.

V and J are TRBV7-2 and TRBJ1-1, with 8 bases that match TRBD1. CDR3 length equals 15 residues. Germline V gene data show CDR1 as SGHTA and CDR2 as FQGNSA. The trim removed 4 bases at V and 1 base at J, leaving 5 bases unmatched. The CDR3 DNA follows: TGTGCCAGCAGCTCCCGGACAGGGTCGAACACTGAAGCTTTCTTT. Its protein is CASSSRTGSNTEAFF.

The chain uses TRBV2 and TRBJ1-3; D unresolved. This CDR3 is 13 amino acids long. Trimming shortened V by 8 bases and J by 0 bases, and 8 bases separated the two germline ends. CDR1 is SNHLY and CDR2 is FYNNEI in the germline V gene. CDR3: CASQESSGNTIYF. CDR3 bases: TGTGCCAGCCAGGAATCCTCTGGAAACACCATATATTTT.

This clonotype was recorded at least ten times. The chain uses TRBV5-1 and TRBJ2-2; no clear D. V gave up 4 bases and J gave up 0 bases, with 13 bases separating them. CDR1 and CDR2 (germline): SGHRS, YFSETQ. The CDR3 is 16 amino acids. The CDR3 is CASSPSTNPNTGELFF. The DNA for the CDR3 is TGCGCCAGCAGCCCCTCGACCAATCCGAACACCGGGGAGCTGTTTTTT.

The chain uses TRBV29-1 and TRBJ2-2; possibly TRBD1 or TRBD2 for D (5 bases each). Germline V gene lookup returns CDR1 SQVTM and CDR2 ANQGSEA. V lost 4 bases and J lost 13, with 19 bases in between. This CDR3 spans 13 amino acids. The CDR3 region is CSVGRVGDERLFF. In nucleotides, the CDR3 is TGCAGCGTTGGGCGGGTAGGGGACGAACGGCTGTTTTTT.

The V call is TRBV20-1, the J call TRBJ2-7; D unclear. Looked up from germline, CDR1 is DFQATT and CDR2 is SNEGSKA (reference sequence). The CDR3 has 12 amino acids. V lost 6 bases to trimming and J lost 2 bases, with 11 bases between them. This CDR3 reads CSAYPETYEQYF. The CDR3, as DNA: TGCAGTGCCTACCCAGAGACCTACGAGCAGTACTTC.

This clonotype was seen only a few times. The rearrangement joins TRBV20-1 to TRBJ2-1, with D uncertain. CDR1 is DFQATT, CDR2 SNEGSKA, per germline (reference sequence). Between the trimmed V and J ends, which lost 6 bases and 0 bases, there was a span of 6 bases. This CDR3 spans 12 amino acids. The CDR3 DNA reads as TGCAGTGCCATTAGCTCCTACAATGAGCAGTTCTTC. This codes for CSAISSYNEQFF.

The chain's CDR3 is CATSRDILLAGGRGTDTQYF. The DNA for the CDR3 is TGTGCCACCAGCAGAGATATTTTACTAGCGGGAGGGCGGGGCACAGATACGCAGTATTTT. The chain links TRBV15 to TRBJ2-3, with 13 positions matching TRBD2. Germline V gives CDR1 LNHNV, CDR2 YYDKDF (reference sequence). Trimming at V came to 0 bases and at J to 1 base, leaving 10 bases not matched to a gene. The CDR3 loop spans 20 amino acids.

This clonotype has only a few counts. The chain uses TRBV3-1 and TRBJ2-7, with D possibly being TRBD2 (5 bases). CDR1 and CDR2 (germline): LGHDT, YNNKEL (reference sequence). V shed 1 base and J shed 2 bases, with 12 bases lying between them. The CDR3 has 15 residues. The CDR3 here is CASSQAAVTTYEQYF. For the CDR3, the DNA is TGTGCCAGCAGCCAAGCGGCAGTGACTACCTACGAGCAGTACTTC.

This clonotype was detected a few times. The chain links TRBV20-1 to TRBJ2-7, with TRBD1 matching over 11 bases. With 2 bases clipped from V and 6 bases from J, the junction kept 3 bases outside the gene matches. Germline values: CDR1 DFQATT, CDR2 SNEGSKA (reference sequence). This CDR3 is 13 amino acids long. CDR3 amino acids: CSARRTGGGEQYF. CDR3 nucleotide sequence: TGCAGTGCTAGAAGGACAGGGGGCGGCGAGCAGTACTTC.

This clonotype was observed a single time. CDR3 nucleotides: TGTGCCAGCAGCCCCACGAATACTCAAGAGACCCAGTACTTC. This gives the protein CASSPTNTQETQYF. The V gene is TRBV3-1, the J gene TRBJ2-5; D unresolved. The CDR3 is made up of 14 amino acids. Between the trimmed V and J ends, which lost 4 bases and 2 bases, there was a span of 11 bases. Germline values: CDR1 LGHDT, CDR2 YNNKEL (reference sequence).

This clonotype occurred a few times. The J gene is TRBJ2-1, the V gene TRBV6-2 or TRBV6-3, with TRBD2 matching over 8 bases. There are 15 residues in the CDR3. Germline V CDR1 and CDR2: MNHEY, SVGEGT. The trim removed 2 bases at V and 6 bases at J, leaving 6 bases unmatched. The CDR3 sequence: CASSYIPGLGNEQFF. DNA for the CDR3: TGTGCCAGCAGTTACATCCCGGGACTAGGCAATGAGCAGTTCTTC.

The CDR3, as DNA: TGCAGCGTTATGACAGGGTACTACGAGCAGTACTTC. Its translation is CSVMTGYYEQYF. The chain employs TRBV29-1 and TRBJ2-7; 7 bases align to TRBD1. The CDR3 consists of 12 residues. With V trimmed by 5 bases and J by 3 bases, 4 bases remained unmatched. Germline values: CDR1 SQVTM, CDR2 ANQGSEA.

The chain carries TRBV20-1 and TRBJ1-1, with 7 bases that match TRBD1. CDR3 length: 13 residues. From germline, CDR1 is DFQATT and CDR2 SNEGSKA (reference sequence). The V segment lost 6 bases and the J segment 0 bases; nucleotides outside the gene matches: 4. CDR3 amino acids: CSALGQLNTEAFF. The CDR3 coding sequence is TGCAGTGCCCTGGGACAGCTGAACACTGAAGCTTTCTTT.

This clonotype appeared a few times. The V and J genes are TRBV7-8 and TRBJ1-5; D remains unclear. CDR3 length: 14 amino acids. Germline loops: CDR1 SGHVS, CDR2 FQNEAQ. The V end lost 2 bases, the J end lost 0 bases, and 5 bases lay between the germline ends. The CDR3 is CASSLSVSNQPQHF. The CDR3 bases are TGTGCCAGCAGCTTAAGCGTTAGCAATCAGCCCCAGCATTTT. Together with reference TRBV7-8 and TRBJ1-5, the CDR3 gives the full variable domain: GAGVSQSPRYKVAKRGQDVALRCDPISGHVSLFWYQQALGQGPEFLTYFQNEAQLDKSGLPSDRFFAERPEGSVSTLKIQRTQQEDSAVYLCASSLSVSNQPQHFGDGTRLSIL.

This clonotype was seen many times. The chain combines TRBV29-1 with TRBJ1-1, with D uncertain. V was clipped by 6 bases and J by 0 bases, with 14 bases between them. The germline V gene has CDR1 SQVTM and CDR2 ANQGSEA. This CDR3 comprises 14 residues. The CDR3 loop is CSVPVPPLNTEAFF. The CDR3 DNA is TGCAGCGTCCCTGTACCACCACTGAACACTGAAGCTTTCTTT.

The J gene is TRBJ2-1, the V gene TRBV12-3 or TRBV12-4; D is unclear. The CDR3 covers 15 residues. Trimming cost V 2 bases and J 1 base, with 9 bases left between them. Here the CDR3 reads CASSLPAPSYNEQFF. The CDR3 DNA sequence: TGTGCCAGCAGTTTACCGGCCCCTTCCTACAATGAGCAGTTCTTC.

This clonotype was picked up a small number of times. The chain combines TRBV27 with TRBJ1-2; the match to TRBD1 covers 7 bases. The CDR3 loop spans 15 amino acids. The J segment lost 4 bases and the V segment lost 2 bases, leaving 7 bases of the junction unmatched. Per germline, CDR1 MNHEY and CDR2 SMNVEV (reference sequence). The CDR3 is CASSLRRQGFYGYTF. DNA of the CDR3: TGTGCCAGCAGTTTACGCAGACAGGGCTTCTATGGCTACACCTTC.